The rows below give T cell receptor beta chains drawn from one sample of a study of blood T cell repertoires in COVID-19. Profiling relied on immunoSEQ multiplex PCR, and the TCRdb table lists in-frame clones only, not all of them. The repertoire holds around 250,000 clones, approximately 90% seen once, with 1.2% in the top ten. Sequenced sample: PBMCs or T cells enriched from blood (not recorded which). Source of these receptors: a human donor in a cohort exposed to, infected with or recovered from COVID-19 (not recorded which). The donor label of this sample is uncertain. Both conserved end residues are part of each CDR3. Fields, in order: V gene, CDR3 protein.

TRBV19 CASSMRQHTGELFF
TRBV24-1 CATSDLRGSNEKLFF
TRBV4-3 CASSQNRGEKLFF
TRBV11-2 CASSPHQPQHF
TRBV6-1 CASSESKGLVYNEQFF
TRBV6-1 CASSESSGKGYEQYF
TRBV18 CASSPPGQGLGGANVLTF
TRBV7-9 CASSLAGGTLFF
TRBV6-4 CASSDQGQGGSPLHF
TRBV10-2 CASSDLGTSGTYEQYF
TRBV19 CASNPASGANVLTF
TRBV19 CASSGWTGASYEQYF
TRBV4-2 CASSQDLVTGGSPLHF
TRBV3-1/TRBV3-2 CASTGGRDWNTIYF
TRBV5-1 CASSQTQGQETQYF
TRBV7-9 CASRRRENTEAFF
TRBV4-3 CASSTTRGFELPQHF
TRBV18 CASSLTRTGEEQYF
TRBV14 CASSRVSRGEQFF
TRBV7-9 CASSFDRPFGDEQYF
TRBV6-2/TRBV6-3 CASSYSKSTGAHEQYF
TRBV7-9 CASSSKLTHGDTQYF
TRBV30 CASTGTTTDTQYF
TRBV19 CASSPRKIRELDNEQFF
TRBV12-5 CASGFGGVTSQHF
TRBV30 CALQSGTMNTEAFF
TRBV9 CASSLDIRADTQYF
TRBV6-5 CASSYSAQGYEQYF